The next 9 T cell receptor beta chains were all read from a single sample in a study of T-cell reconstitution after alpha-beta-depleted transplantation in children. Unique molecular identifiers tagged the TCRbeta library. MiXCR, applied by TCRdb to the PCR reads, yields one record per CDR3 protein. Counted here are approximately 230,000 distinct CDR3 sequences, roughly 24% occurring once; the ten biggest clones make up over 2.5%. Sequenced here: PBMCs, sampled before TCRalphabeta/CD19-depleted stem cell transplant. Source of these receptors: a girl under 10 years old with Fanconi anemia, due to receive a stem cell transplant.

The V gene is TRBV27, the J gene TRBJ2-1; 12 nucleotides agree with TRBD2. CDR3 size: 16 residues. Germline CDR1 reads MNHEY; CDR2 reads SMNVEV (reference sequence). V shed 5 bases, J shed 7 bases, and the junction held 9 bases outside the gene matches. For the CDR3, the DNA is TGTGCCAGCAGTCCCCTAGCGGGAGGGCTTGGGAATGAGCAGTTCTTC. It is translated as CASSPLAGGLGNEQFF.

This clonotype has ten or more counts. The chain combines TRBV20-1 with TRBJ1-4; D not resolved. The CDR3 consists of 14 residues. Trimming stripped 0 bases from V and 4 bases from J, with 9 bases between. From germline, CDR1 is DFQATT and CDR2 SNEGSKA (reference sequence). The CDR3: CSARDSRNNEKLFF. The CDR3 bases are TGCAGTGCTAGAGATTCCAGAAATAATGAAAAACTGTTTTTT.

The chain is built from TRBV7-2 and TRBJ2-2, with unresolved D. V shed 7 bases and J shed 4 bases, with 7 bases lying between them. The CDR3 spans 12 residues. The germline gives CDR1 SGHTA, CDR2 FQGNSA. The CDR3 bases are TGTGCCAGCAACCACATCACCGGGGAGCTGTTTTTT. Its translation is CASNHITGELFF.

This clonotype has ten or more counts. The V and J genes are TRBV7-3 and TRBJ2-3; D is unresolved. V was shortened by 2 bases and J by 7 bases, with 7 bases between the two germline ends. This CDR3 region has 12 residues. Germline CDR1 reads SGHTA; CDR2 reads FQGTGA. CDR3 residues: CASSLGRNTQYF. DNA for the CDR3: TGTGCCAGCAGCTTAGGTCGGAATACGCAGTATTTT.

This clonotype was observed at least ten times. The V call is TRBV29-1, the J call TRBJ2-2, with TRBD1 identical over 7 bases. The CDR3 loop spans 18 amino acids. Germline loops: CDR1 SQVTM, CDR2 ANQGSEA. The junction had 12 bases not matched to a gene; V was cut back by 2 bases and J by 0 bases. The CDR3 sequence: CSVELGQETYSNTGELFF. The CDR3, as DNA: TGCAGCGTTGAATTAGGACAGGAGACCTACTCGAACACCGGGGAGCTGTTTTTT.

There are a few counts of this clonotype. CDR3 nucleotide sequence: TGTGCCACCAGCGGCAGTCCCCTTAACGAGCAGTACTTC. Protein product: CATSGSPLNEQYF. The genes are TRBV15 and TRBJ2-7; D is unresolved. V lost 5 bases, J lost 5 bases, and 13 bases lay in between. The germline CDR1 and CDR2 sequences are LNHNV and YYDKDF (reference sequence). The CDR3 loop spans 13 amino acids.

The table lists this clonotype with many counts. The rearrangement links TRBV29-1 to TRBJ2-7; 7 positions match TRBD2. The length of the CDR3 is 13 residues. V shed 6 bases, J shed 6 bases, and the junction held 11 bases outside the gene matches. Germline-derived CDR1 and CDR2 are SQVTM and ANQGSEA. The CDR3 loop is CSVERDYFGEQYF. The CDR3 region has the DNA TGCAGCGTCGAGAGGGACTACTTCGGCGAGCAGTACTTC.

This clonotype was observed a single time. The chain employs TRBV20-1 and TRBJ1-1; 10 bases map to TRBD1. CDR3 length: 13 residues. From germline, CDR1 is DFQATT and CDR2 SNEGSKA (reference sequence). With 5 bases clipped from V and 4 bases from J, the junction kept 4 bases outside the gene matches. CDR3 in DNA: TGCAGTGCTCCCGGGACAGGGGTCACTGAAGCTTTCTTT. This codes for CSAPGTGVTEAFF.

The V and J genes are TRBV29-1 and TRBJ2-3; D gene uncertain. CDR1 is SQVTM, CDR2 ANQGSEA, per germline. The CDR3 runs to 14 residues. Trimming cost V 4 bases and J 5 bases, with 16 bases left between them. In DNA, the CDR3 is TGCAGCGTTGTTGGAGTGGCAGCTATAGATACGCAGTATTTT. Residues: CSVVGVAAIDTQYF.